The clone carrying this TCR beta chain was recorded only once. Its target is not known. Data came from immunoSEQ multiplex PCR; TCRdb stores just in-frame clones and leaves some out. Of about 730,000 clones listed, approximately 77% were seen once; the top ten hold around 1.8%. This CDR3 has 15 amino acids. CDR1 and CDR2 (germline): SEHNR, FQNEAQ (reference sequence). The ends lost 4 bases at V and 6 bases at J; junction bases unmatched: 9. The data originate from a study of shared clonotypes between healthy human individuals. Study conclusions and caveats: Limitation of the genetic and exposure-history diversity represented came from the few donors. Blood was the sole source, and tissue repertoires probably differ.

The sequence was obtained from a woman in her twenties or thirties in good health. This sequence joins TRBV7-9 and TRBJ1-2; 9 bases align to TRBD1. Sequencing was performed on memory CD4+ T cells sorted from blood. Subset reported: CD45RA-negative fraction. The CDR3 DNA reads TGTGCCAGCAGCTCGAGGGACAGGGATGAGAATGGCTACACCTTC. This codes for CASSSRDRDENGYTF.